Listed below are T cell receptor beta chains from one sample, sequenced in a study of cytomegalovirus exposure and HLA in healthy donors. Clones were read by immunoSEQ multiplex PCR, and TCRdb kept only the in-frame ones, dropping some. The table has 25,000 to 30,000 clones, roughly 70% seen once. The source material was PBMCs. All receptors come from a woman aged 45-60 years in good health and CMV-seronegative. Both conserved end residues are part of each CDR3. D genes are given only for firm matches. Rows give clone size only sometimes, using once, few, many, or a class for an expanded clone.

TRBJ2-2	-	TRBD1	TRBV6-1	TGTGCCAGCGGGACAGGTTCTACTGGATCCGGGGAGCTGTTTTTT	CASGTGSTGSGELFF
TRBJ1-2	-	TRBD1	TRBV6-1	TGTGCCAGCAGGCGGACACAGGGGAACTATGGCTACACCTTC	CASRRTQGNYGYTF
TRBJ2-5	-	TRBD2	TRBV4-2	TGTGCCAGCAGCCAAGGTCCGGGGGGGCAGGGAGAGACCCAGTACTTC	CASSQGPGGQGETQYF
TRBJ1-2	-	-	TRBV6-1	TGTGCCAGCAGTGAATATCTTCAGGGAGGCTATGGCTACACCTTC	CASSEYLQGGYGYTF
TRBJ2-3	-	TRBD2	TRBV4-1	TGCGCCAGCAGCCAAAGTAGCGGGAGTCTTCCGGATACGCAGTATTTT	CASSQSSGSLPDTQYF
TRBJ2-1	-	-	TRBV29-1	TGCAGCATAGGACAGGGAGGGAATGAGCAGTTCTTC	CSIGQGGNEQFF
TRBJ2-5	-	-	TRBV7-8	TGTGCCAGCAGCCCGCAAGAGACCCAGTACTTC	CASSPQETQYF
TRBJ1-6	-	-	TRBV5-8	TGTGCCAGCAGCAGTACAGAGAATTCACCCCTCCACTTT	CASSSTENSPLHF
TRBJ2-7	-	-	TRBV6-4	TGTGCCAGCCCGTGGGGCCCTAGGAGCTCCTACGAGCAGTACTTC	CASPWGPRSSYEQYF
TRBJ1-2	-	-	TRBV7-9	TGTGCCAGCAGCTTAGAAAAGGGAGAATACTATGGCTACACCTTC	CASSLEKGEYYGYTF
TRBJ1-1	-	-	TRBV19	TGTGCCAGTAGTTCTACCTTGACTGTGAACACTGAAGCTTTCTTT	CASSSTLTVNTEAFF
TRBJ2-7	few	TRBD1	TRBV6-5	TGTGCCAGCCAAATTTCCCGGACAGGTATCTACGAGCAGTACTTC	CASQISRTGIYEQYF
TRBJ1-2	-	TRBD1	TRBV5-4	TGTGCCAGCAGCTTGACAGGGGGTGGCTACACCTTC	CASSLTGGGYTF
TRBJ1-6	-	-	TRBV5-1	TGCGCCAGCAGCTTGTTGCAGGGCATTTCACCCCTCCACTTT	CASSLLQGISPLHF
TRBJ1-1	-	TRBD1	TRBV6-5	TGTGCCAGCATGGTCCACAGGGGGCAGAAGGCTGAAGCTTTCTTT	CASMVHRGQKAEAFF
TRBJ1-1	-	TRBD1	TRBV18	TGTGCCAGCTCAACGACAGGGGGGAACACTGAAGCTTTCTTT	CASSTTGGNTEAFF
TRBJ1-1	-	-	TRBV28	TGTGCCATCGAGAGTACGGTGAACACTGAAGCTTTCTTT	CAIESTVNTEAFF
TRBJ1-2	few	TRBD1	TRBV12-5	TGTGCTAGTGGATGGGACAGAGACTATGGCTACACCTTC	CASGWDRDYGYTF
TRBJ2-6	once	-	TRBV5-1	TGCGCCAGCAGCTTCAGCGACTCTGGGGCCAACGTCCTGACTTTC	CASSFSDSGANVLTF
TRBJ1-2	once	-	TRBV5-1	TGCGCCAGCAGCCTGCCGACGGTCCAGGGTTTGGTTGGCTACACCTTC	CASSLPTVQGLVGYTF
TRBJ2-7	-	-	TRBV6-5	TGTGCCAGCGGAGGGCCTACCTACGAGCAGTACTTC	CASGGPTYEQYF
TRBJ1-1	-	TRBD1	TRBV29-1	TGCAGCGCCCGGGACAGCTTTGAAGCTTTCTTT	CSARDSFEAFF
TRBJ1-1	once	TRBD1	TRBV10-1	TGCGCCAGCAGTGCTGGGCAGGGGGCCGTAGGAGCTTTCTTT	CASSAGQGAVGAFF
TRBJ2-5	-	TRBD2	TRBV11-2	TGTGCCAGCAGCCCGGGAGGGGGAGAGACCCAGTACTTC	CASSPGGGETQYF
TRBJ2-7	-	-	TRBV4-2	TGTGCCAGCAGCCTGGGACTCCACTACGAGCAGTACTTC	CASSLGLHYEQYF
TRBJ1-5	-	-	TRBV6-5	TGTGCCAGCAGTTACTCGACAGGACAGAACCAGCATTTT	CASSYSTGQNQHF
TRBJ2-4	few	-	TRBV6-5	TGTGCCAGCCGGGCCAAAAACATTCAGTACTTC	CASRAKNIQYF
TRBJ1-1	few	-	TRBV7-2	TGTGCCAGCAGCTTCTTACAGGCGATCATGAACACTGAAGCTTTCTTT	CASSFLQAIMNTEAFF
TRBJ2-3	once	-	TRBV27	TGTGCCAGCAGTCTAGACCTTAGAGATACGCAGTATTTT	CASSLDLRDTQYF
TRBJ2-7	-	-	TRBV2	TGTGCCAGCCTTACCGGCGGTTCCTACGAGCAGTACTTC	CASLTGGSYEQYF
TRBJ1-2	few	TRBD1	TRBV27	TGTGCCAGCAGTGTCACAGGGGGCACTGGCTACACCTTC	CASSVTGGTGYTF
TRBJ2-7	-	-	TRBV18	TGTGCCAGCTCACCCCCCGACGGCCGACGGCGGGAGCAGTACTTC	CASSPPDGRRREQYF
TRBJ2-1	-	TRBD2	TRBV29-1	TGCAGCGTTGAAGGCGGGAGTAGCTACAATGAGCAGTTCTTC	CSVEGGSSYNEQFF
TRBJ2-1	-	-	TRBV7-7	TGTGCTAGCAGCTTAAGACTGCCTGAGGACTCCTACAATGAGCAGTTCTTC	CASSLRLPEDSYNEQFF
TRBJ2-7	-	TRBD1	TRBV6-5	TGTGCCAGCAGTAGGACAGGGTGGCGCGCCGAGCAGTACTTC	CASSRTGWRAEQYF
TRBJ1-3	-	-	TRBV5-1	TGCGCCAGCAGCCCCTCCGGGACAGGAAACACCATATATTTT	CASSPSGTGNTIYF
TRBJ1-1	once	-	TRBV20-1	TGCAGTGCCGGGGGGAACACTGAAGCTTTCTTT	CSAGGNTEAFF
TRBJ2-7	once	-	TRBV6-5	TGTGCCAGCAGCCCCGGAGGGGAGCAGTACTTC	CASSPGGEQYF
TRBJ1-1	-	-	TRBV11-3	TGTGCCAGCAGTCCCGGGGAGCACACTGAAGCTTTCTTT	CASSPGEHTEAFF
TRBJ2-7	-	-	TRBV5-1	TGCGCCAGCAGCACGGGGGAAGGTCTCGAGCAGTACTTC	CASSTGEGLEQYF
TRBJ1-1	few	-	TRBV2	TGTGCCAGCAGGGGAGTCAGGGGATCTGAAGCTTTCTTT	CASRGVRGSEAFF
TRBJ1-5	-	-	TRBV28	TGTGCCAGCAGTCTTTTGAATCAGCCCCAGCATTTT	CASSLLNQPQHF
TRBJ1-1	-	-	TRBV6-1	TGTGCCAGCAGTGACTACAGGAGCCCTCTAGCTTTCTTT	CASSDYRSPLAFF
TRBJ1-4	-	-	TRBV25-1	TGTGCCAGCAGTGGACCGAACAGGTTACTGTTTTTT	CASSGPNRLLFF